This TCR beta chain was captured in a study of cytomegalovirus exposure and HLA in healthy donors. The CDR3 spans 18 residues. CDR1 LGHNA and CDR2 YNFKEQ come from the germline V gene. Unmatched junction bases numbered 9, after V lost 0 bases and J lost 0 bases. Vbeta (60) and Jbeta (13) primers were used in the PCR. Assay: immunoSEQ multiplex PCR; the TCRdb copy retains only in-frame clones and omits some. The sample carries 90,000 or so clones, about 78% recorded once. Those who donated were healthy bone marrow donors. The sequence was obtained from a woman aged 40-49 years in good health and CMV-seronegative. This rearrangement joins TRBV4-2 to TRBJ2-5, with TRBD2 identical over 8 bases. Input material: PBMCs. The CDR3 nucleotides read TGTGCCAGCAGCCAAGAAAGTCGGGCTAGCGGGTACCAAGAGACCCAGTACTTC. Residues: CASSQESRASGYQETQYF.